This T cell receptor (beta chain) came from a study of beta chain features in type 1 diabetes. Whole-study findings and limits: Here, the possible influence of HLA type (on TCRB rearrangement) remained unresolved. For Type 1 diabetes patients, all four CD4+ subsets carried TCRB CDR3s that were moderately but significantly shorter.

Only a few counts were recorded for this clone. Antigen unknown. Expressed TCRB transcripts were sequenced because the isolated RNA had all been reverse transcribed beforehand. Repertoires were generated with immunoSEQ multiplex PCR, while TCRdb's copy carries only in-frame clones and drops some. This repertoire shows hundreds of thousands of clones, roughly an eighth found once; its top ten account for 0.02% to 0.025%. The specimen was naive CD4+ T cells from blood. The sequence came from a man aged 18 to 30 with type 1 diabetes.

CDR3 loop: CAWSRLGPTDTQYF. Written as DNA, the CDR3 is TGTGCCTGGAGTCGACTAGGCCCGACAGATACGCAGTATTTT. The V gene is TRBV30, the J gene TRBJ2-3; D may be TRBD2 (6 bases). There are 14 residues in the CDR3. Per germline, CDR1 GTSNPN and CDR2 SVGIG (reference sequence). V lost 2 bases and J 3 bases, leaving 12 bases between the germline ends. Drawing the rest from reference TRBV30 and TRBJ2-3, the complete variable domain is SQTIHQWPATLVQPVGSPLSLECTVEGTSNPNLYWYRQAAGRGLQLLFYSVGIGQISSEVPQNLSASRPQDRQFILSSKKLLLSDSGFYLCAWSRLGPTDTQYFGPGTRLTVL.